Below are 21 T cell receptor beta chains sequenced from a single sample in a study of PD-L1 blockade in urothelial cancer. Clones were sequenced by immunoSEQ multiplex PCR, and TCRdb holds only the in-frame ones, with some missing. There are about 74,000 clones in the sample; around 84% occur only once, and around 4.7% lies in the top ten. The material sequenced was PBMCs, taken around atezolizumab (anti-PD-L1) treatment. The receptors originated from a man aged 65 to 85 with urothelial cancer.

The gene calls are TRBV11-2 and TRBJ1-3; the D gene is possibly TRBD1 (5 bases). In germline, CDR1 is SGHAT, CDR2 FQNNGV. This CDR3 region has 16 residues. V gave up 5 bases and J gave up 1 base, with 15 bases separating them. CDR3 loop: CASSMVGGSSGNTIYF. CDR3 nucleotide sequence: TGTGCCAGCAGCATGGTTGGGGGGTCGTCTGGAAACACCATATATTTT.

This sequence joins TRBV23-1 and TRBJ1-1, with 8 bases identical to TRBD1. TRBV23-1 is given ORF status, its function remaining uncertain. Trimming at V came to 10 bases and at J to 1 base, leaving 5 bases not matched to a gene. This CDR3 region has 13 residues. CDR3 region: CATRGRSNTEAFF. In DNA form, the CDR3 reads TGCGCCACCAGGGGGCGTTCGAACACTGAAGCTTTCTTT.

The gene calls are TRBV10-3 and TRBJ1-6, with D perhaps matching TRBD1 (6 bases). Per germline, CDR1 ENHRY and CDR2 SYGVKD. This CDR3 is 14 amino acids long. Trimming shortened V by 7 bases and J by 13 bases, and 20 bases separated the two germline ends. The CDR3 region is CAITNNRDRYPLHF. In nucleotides, the CDR3 is TGTGCCATCACTAACAACAGGGACCGCTACCCCCTCCACTTT.

The genes are TRBV4-2 and TRBJ2-2; 16 bases fit TRBD2. The CDR3 extends over 17 amino acids. J lost 9 bases, V lost 2 bases, and 6 bases had no gene match. Per the germline V gene, CDR1 is LGHNA and CDR2 is YNFKEQ. The CDR3 here is CASSQQGTSGRVRELFF. CDR3 nucleotide sequence: TGTGCCAGCAGCCAACAGGGGACTAGCGGGAGGGTAAGGGAGCTGTTTTTT.

The chain combines TRBV28 with TRBJ2-5; 9 bases line up with TRBD1. Losses at the gene ends were 6 bases for V and 5 bases for J; bases not matched to a gene: 4. The CDR3 runs to 13 residues. Germline CDR1 reads MDHEN; CDR2 reads SYDVKM. Here the CDR3 reads CASRQGARETQYF. In nucleotides, the CDR3 is TGTGCCAGCAGACAGGGGGCTCGGGAGACCCAGTACTTC.

The gene calls are TRBV28 and TRBJ2-1, with 10 bases lining up with TRBD2. Trimming at V came to 5 bases and at J to 5 bases, leaving 3 bases not matched to a gene. The CDR3 runs to 14 residues. Germline V lookup: CDR1 MDHEN, CDR2 SYDVKM. The CDR3 bases are TGTGCCAGCAGTGTAGCGGGAGGAAACAATGAGCAGTTCTTC. Its protein product is CASSVAGGNNEQFF.

The V and J genes are TRBV5-4 and TRBJ2-5, with 10 nucleotides matching TRBD2. The CDR3 spans 17 residues. CDR1 and CDR2 (germline): SGHNT, YYREEE (reference sequence). V lost 0 bases to trimming and J lost 0 bases; unmatched junction nucleotides: 5. CDR3 sequence reads: CASSLVSGRTNQETQYF. CDR3 in DNA: TGTGCCAGCAGCTTGGTTAGCGGGAGGACCAACCAAGAGACCCAGTACTTC.

The chain employs TRBV9 and TRBJ2-2; no definite D call. In germline, CDR1 is SGDLS, CDR2 YYNGEE. V lost 2 bases and J 5 bases, leaving 4 bases between the germline ends. The CDR3 extends over 12 amino acids. The CDR3: CASSVSTGELFF. CDR3 sequence (DNA): TGTGCCAGCAGCGTGTCTACCGGGGAGCTGTTTTTT.

This sequence joins TRBV18 and TRBJ2-7, with 13 positions matching TRBD2. The CDR3 has 19 amino acids. V shed 0 bases and J 2 bases; nucleotides not matched to a gene: 10. From germline, CDR1 is KGHSH and CDR2 LQKENI. The CDR3 DNA follows: TGTGCCAGCTCACCACCTTGGACAACGGGACTAGCGGGGACCTACGAGCAGTACTTC. This translates into CASSPPWTTGLAGTYEQYF.

The gene calls are TRBV12-5 and TRBJ1-2; D ambiguous. Germline V CDR1 and CDR2: LGHNT, FRNRAP. V lost 3 bases, J lost 0 bases, and 5 bases lay in between. The CDR3 totals 13 residues. The CDR3 DNA is TGTGCTAGTGGTTTAACAGCTAACTATGGCTACACCTTC. This gives the protein CASGLTANYGYTF.

This chain links TRBV5-5 with TRBJ2-1, with 7 bases matching TRBD1. Trimming at V came to 4 bases and at J to 4 bases, leaving 8 bases not matched to a gene. Germline lookup yields CDR1 SGHKS and CDR2 YYEKEE (reference sequence). This CDR3 has 15 residues. The CDR3 sequence is CASSVRDSSYNEQFF. The DNA of the CDR3 is TGTGCCAGCAGCGTCCGGGACAGCTCTTACAATGAGCAGTTCTTC.

This clone was seen once. The chain joins TRBV30 to TRBJ2-1; D is possibly TRBD2 (6 bases). CDR1 GTSNPN and CDR2 SVGIG come from the germline V gene (reference sequence). This CDR3 has 15 residues. V was clipped by 3 bases and J by 0 bases, with 12 bases between them. CDR3: CAWRPGTRSYNEQFF. CDR3 nucleotide sequence: TGTGCCTGGAGACCCGGGACTCGCTCCTACAATGAGCAGTTCTTC.

The genes are TRBV5-8 and TRBJ2-4; D not resolved. From germline, CDR1 is SGHTS and CDR2 YDEGEE. This CDR3 has 13 residues. The V end lost 1 base, the J end lost 7 bases, and 9 bases lay between the germline ends. CDR3 amino acids: CASSLLAQNIQYF. The CDR3 region has the DNA TGTGCCAGCAGCTTGTTGGCACAGAACATTCAGTACTTC.

The J gene is TRBJ2-7, the V gene TRBV6-5; 9 bases match TRBD1. This CDR3 is built from 16 residues. Germline loops: CDR1 MNHEY, CDR2 SVGAGI. With 2 bases clipped from V and 5 bases from J, the junction kept 10 bases outside the gene matches. The DNA for the CDR3 is TGTGCCAGCAGTTACCCCAACCCCGGGACAGGGAACGAGCAGTACTTC. Translating gives CASSYPNPGTGNEQYF.

The rearrangement joins TRBV6-5 to TRBJ2-7; tentative D call: TRBD1 (6 bases). Deletions cut 4 bases from V and 5 bases from J, with 15 bases between. This CDR3 spans 14 amino acids. Germline values: CDR1 MNHEY, CDR2 SVGAGI. CDR3 sequence reads: CASSLRGQYHEQYF. The DNA for the CDR3 is TGTGCCAGCAGTTTAAGAGGACAGTACCACGAGCAGTACTTC.

The chain carries TRBV5-1 and TRBJ2-2; D might be TRBD2 (6 bases). Germline V lookup: CDR1 SGHRS, CDR2 YFSETQ. Trimming took off 2 bases at V and 4 bases at J, with 12 bases between the two ends. There are 15 residues in the CDR3. The CDR3: CASSFGQGGTGELFF. The CDR3 coding sequence is TGCGCCAGCAGCTTCGGGCAGGGAGGCACCGGGGAGCTGTTTTTT.

The chain couples TRBV5-5 to TRBJ2-5, with D uncertain. This CDR3 is 13 amino acids long. V was clipped by 4 bases and J by 5 bases, with 12 bases between them. CDR1 and CDR2 from the germline V gene are SGHKS and YYEKEE (reference sequence). CDR3 sequence (DNA): TGTGCCAGCAGCACGGAGAGGTTTGAGACCCAGTACTTC. Protein: CASSTERFETQYF.

This clone was detected only a few times. The V and J genes are TRBV5-6 and TRBJ1-5; D possibly corresponds to TRBD1 (5 bases). CDR1 and CDR2 (germline): SGHDT, YYEEEE. The V end was cut by 0 bases, the J end by 4 bases, with 14 bases between. This CDR3 is built from 16 residues. CDR3 DNA: TGTGCCAGCAGCTTGGGGCAGGGCATTACGAATCAGCCCCAGCATTTT. It codes for CASSLGQGITNQPQHF.

The chain employs TRBV15 and TRBJ2-7; 9 bases map to TRBD2. Germline V gives CDR1 LNHNV, CDR2 YYDKDF (reference sequence). The ends lost 0 bases at V and 7 bases at J; junction bases unmatched: 13. The CDR3 is 17 amino acids. CDR3 amino acids: CATSRESSGRSFNEQYF. In DNA, the CDR3 is TGTGCCACCAGCAGAGAATCGAGCGGGAGGTCTTTTAATGAGCAGTACTTC. The full variable domain, with the rest looked up from reference TRBV15 and TRBJ2-7, is DAMVIQNPRYQVTQFGKPVTLSCSQTLNHNVMYWYQQKSSQAPKLLFHYYDKDFNNEADTPDNFQSRRPNTSFCFLDIRSPGLGDTAMYLCATSRESSGRSFNEQYFGPGTRLTVT.

This chain joins TRBV7-9 and TRBJ1-2; unclear D gene. Per the germline V gene, CDR1 is SEHNR and CDR2 is FQNEAQ (reference sequence). The CDR3 contains 15 residues. Trimming cost V 2 bases and J 4 bases, with 14 bases left between them. CDR3 amino acids: CASSLWPEGTYGYTF. The DNA for the CDR3 is TGTGCCAGCAGCTTATGGCCAGAGGGAACCTATGGCTACACCTTC. Filled out from reference TRBV7-9 and TRBJ1-2, the complete variable domain reads DTGVSQNPRHKITKRGQNVTFRCDPISEHNRLYWYRQTLGQGPEFLTYFQNEAQLEKSRLLSDRFSAERPKGSFSTLEIQRTEQGDSAMYLCASSLWPEGTYGYTFGSGTRLTVV.

This clone came up once. This sequence joins TRBV19 and TRBJ2-5; the D gene is possibly TRBD1 (6 bases). The CDR3 loop spans 13 amino acids. The germline gives CDR1 LNHDA, CDR2 SQIVND (reference sequence). Trimming took off 5 bases at V and 7 bases at J, with 14 bases between the two ends. The CDR3 sequence is CASSFNRDGTQYF. CDR3 coding DNA: TGTGCCAGTAGTTTTAACAGGGATGGGACCCAGTACTTC.